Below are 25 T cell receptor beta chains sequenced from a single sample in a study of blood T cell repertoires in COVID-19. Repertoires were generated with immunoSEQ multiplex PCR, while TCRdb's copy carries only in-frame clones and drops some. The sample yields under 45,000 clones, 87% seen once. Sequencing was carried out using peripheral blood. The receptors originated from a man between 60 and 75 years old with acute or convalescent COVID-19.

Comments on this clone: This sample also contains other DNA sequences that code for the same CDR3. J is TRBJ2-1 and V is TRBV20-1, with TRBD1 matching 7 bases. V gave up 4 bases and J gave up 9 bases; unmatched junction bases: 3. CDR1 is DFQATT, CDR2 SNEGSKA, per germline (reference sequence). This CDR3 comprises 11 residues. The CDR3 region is CSATGGGEQFF. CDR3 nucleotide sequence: TGCAGTGCTACAGGGGGTGGTGAGCAGTTCTTC.

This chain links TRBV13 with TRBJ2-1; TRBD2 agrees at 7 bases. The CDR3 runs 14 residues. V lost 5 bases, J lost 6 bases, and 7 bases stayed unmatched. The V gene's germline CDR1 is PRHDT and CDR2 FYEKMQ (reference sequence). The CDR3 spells CASSPTPSGNEQFF. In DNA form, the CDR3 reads TGTGCCAGCAGCCCGACTCCTAGCGGCAATGAGCAGTTCTTC.

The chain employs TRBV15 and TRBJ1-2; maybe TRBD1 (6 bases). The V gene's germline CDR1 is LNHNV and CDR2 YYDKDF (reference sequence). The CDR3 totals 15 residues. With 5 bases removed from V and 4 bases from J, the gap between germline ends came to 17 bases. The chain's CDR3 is CATSAPRPGVYGYTF. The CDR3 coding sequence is TGTGCCACCAGCGCACCCAGACCAGGGGTCTATGGCTACACCTTC.

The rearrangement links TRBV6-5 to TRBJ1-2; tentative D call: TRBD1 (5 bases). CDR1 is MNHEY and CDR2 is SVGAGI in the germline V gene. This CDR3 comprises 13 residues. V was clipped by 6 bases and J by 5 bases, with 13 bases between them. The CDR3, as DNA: TGTGCCAGCAGGACGGGCGGGGGGTATGGCTACACCTTC. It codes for CASRTGGGYGYTF.

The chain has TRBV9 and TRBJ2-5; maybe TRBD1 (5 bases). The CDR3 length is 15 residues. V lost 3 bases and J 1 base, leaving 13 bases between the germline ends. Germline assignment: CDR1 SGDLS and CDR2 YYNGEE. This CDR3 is CASSANTGPQETQYF. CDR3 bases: TGTGCCAGCAGCGCAAACACAGGTCCCCAAGAGACCCAGTACTTC.

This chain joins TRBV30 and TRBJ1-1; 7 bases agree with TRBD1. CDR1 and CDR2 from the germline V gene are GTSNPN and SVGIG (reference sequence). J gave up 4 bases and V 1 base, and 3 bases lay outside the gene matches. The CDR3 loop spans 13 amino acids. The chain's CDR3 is CAWSAPGGTEAFF. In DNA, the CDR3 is TGTGCCTGGAGTGCCCCAGGGGGCACTGAAGCTTTCTTT.

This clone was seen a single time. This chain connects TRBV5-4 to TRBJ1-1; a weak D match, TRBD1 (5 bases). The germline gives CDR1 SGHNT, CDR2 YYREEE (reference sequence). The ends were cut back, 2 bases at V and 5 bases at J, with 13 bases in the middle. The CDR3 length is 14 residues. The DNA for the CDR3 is TGTGCCAGCAGCTTTCAGGGAGGAGGTACTGAAGCTTTCTTT. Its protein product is CASSFQGGGTEAFF.

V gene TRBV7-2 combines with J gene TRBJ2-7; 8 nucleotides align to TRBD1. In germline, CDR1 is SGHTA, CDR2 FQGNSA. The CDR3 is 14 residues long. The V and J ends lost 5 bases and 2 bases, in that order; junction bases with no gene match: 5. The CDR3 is CASSQTGVAYEQYF. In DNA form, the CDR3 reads TGTGCCAGCAGCCAGACAGGGGTCGCCTACGAGCAGTACTTC.

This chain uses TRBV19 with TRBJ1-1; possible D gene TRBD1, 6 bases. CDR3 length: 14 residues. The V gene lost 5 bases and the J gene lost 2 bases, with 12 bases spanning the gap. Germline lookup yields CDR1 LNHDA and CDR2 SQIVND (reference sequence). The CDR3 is CASSWTVENTEAFF. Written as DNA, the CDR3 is TGTGCCAGTAGTTGGACAGTCGAAAACACTGAAGCTTTCTTT.

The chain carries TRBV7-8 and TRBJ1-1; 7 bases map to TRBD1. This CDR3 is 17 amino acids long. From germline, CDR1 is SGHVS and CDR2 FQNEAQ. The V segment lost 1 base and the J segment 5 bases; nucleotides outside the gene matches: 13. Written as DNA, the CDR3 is TGTGCCAGCAGCTTAGTCGCCGGCGGGGCAGGGGGAACTGAAGCTTTCTTT. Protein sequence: CASSLVAGGAGGTEAFF.

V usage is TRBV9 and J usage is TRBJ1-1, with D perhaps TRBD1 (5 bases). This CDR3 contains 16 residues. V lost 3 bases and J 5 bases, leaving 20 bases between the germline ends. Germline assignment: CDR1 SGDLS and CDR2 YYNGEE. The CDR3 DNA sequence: TGTGCCAGCAGCGAAGGGGAGGGCGGGTTTAGTACTGAAGCTTTCTTT. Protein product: CASSEGEGGFSTEAFF.

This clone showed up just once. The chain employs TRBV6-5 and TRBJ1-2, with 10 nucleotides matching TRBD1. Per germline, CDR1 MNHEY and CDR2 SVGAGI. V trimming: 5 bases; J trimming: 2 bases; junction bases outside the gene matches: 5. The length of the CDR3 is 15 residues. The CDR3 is CASSRLTGGNYGYTF. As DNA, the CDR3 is TGTGCCAGCAGTCGTCTGACAGGGGGCAACTATGGCTACACCTTC.

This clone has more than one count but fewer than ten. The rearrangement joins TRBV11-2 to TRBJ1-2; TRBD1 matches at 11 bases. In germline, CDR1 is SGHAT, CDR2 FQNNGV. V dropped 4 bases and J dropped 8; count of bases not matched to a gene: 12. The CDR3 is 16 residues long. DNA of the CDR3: TGTGCCAGCAGCTACGGGACAGGGGGAGCTATAGGAGGCTACACCTTC. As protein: CASSYGTGGAIGGYTF. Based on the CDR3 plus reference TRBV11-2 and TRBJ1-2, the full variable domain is EAGVAQSPRYKIIEKRQSVAFWCNPISGHATLYWYQQILGQGPKLLIQFQNNGVVDDSQLPKDRFSAERLKGVDSTLKIQPAKLEDSAVYLCASSYGTGGAIGGYTFGSGTRLTVV.

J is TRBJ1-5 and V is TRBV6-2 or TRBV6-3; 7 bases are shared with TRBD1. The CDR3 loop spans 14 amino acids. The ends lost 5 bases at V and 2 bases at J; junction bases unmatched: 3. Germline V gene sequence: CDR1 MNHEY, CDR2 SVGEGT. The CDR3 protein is CASSPRGGNQPQHF. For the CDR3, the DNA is TGTGCCAGCAGTCCCAGGGGGGGCAATCAGCCCCAGCATTTT.

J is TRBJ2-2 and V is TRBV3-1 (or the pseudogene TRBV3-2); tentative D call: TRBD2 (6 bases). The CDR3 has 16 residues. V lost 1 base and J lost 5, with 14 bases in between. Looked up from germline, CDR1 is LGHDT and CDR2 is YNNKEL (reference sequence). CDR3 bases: TGTGCCAGCAGCCAAGGGCGGGGAGGACTAACCGGGGAGCTGTTTTTT. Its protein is CASSQGRGGLTGELFF.

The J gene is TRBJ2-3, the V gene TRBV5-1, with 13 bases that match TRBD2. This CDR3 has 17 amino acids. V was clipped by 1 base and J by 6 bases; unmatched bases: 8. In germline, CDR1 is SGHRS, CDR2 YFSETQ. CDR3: CASSLSTSGGARDTQYF. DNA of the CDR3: TGCGCCAGCAGCTTGTCCACTAGCGGGGGGGCCAGGGATACGCAGTATTTT.

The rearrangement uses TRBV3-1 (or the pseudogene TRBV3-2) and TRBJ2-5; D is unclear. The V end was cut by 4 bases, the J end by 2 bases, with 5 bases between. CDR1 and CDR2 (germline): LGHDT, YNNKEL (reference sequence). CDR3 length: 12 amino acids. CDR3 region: CASSLNQETQYF. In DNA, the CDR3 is TGTGCCAGCAGCCTCAATCAAGAGACCCAGTACTTC.

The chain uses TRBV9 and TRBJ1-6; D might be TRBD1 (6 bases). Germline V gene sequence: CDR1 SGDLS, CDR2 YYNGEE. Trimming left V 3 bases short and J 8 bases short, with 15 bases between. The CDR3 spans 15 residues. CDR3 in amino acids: CASSAGQTADSPLHF. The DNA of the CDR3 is TGTGCCAGCAGCGCCGGACAGACTGCGGATTCACCCCTCCACTTT.

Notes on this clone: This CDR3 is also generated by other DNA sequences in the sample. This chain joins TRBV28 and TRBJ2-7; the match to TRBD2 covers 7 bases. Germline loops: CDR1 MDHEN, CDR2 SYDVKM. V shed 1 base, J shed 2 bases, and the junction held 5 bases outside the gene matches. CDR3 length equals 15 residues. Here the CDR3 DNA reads TGTGCCAGCAGTTTATCTGGGGGAGGGACCTACGAGCAGTACTTC. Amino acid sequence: CASSLSGGGTYEQYF.

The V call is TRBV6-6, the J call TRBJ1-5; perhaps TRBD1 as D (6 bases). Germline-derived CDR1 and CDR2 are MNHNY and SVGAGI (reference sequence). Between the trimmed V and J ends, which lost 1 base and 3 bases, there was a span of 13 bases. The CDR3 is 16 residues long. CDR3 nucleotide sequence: TGTGCCAGCAGTTACTTACAGGGATATGACAATCAGCCCCAGCATTTT. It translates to CASSYLQGYDNQPQHF.

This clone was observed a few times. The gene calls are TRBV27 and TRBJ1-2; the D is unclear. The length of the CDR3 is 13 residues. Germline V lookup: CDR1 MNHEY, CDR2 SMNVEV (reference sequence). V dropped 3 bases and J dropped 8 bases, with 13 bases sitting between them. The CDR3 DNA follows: TGTGCCAGCAGTTTTGAGGGAAGGAACGGCTACACCTTC. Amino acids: CASSFEGRNGYTF.

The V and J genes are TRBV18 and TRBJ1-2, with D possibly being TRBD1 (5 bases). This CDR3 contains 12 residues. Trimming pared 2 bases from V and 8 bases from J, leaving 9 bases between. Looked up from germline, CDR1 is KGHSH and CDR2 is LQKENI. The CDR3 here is CASSPLQGGYTF. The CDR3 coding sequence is TGTGCCAGCTCACCATTGCAGGGCGGCTACACCTTC.

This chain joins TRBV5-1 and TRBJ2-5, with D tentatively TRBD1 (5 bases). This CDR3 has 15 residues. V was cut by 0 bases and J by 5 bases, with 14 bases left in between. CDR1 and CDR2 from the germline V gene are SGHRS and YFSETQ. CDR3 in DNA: TGCGCCAGCAGCTTGGGAACAGGTCATGGGGAGACCCAGTACTTC. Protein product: CASSLGTGHGETQYF. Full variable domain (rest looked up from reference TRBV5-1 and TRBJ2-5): KAGVTQTPRYLIKTRGQQVTLSCSPISGHRSVSWYQQTPGQGLQFLFEYFSETQRNKGNFPGRFSGRQFSNSRSEMNVSTLELGDSALYLCASSLGTGHGETQYFGPGTRLLVL.

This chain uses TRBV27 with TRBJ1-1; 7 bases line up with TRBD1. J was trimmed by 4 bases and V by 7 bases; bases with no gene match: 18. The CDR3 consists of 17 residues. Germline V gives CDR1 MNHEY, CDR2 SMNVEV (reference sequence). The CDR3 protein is CASKNTGAPVVATEAFF. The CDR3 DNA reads TGTGCCAGCAAAAATACAGGGGCCCCTGTTGTGGCCACTGAAGCTTTCTTT.

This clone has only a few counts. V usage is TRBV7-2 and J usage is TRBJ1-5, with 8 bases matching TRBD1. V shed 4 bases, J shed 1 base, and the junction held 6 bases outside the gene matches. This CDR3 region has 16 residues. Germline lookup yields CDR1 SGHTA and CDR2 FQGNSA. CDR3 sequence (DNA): TGTGCCAGCAGCTCCCCTGGACAGGGCAGCAATCAGCCCCAGCATTTT. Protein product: CASSSPGQGSNQPQHF.